The 28 T cell receptor beta chains below come from one sample, sequenced in a study of CD8 T cells in ankylosing spondylitis. TCRdb called the 5' RACE reads again in MiXCR, with one record for every CDR3 protein. The table has about 190,000 distinct CDR3 sequences, over 10% seen once. The sample comprised blood, either unsorted or a sorted T cell fraction (not recorded which). Receptors were obtained from a female donor with ankylosing spondylitis or in good health (not recorded which).

This clonotype was recorded only once. The rearrangement joins TRBV25-1 to TRBJ2-1, with unresolved D. This CDR3 comprises 12 residues. CDR1 is MGHDK and CDR2 is SYGVNS in the germline V gene. Trimming took off 3 bases at V and 7 bases at J, with 7 bases between the two ends. The CDR3 bases are TGTGCCAGCAGTGACCCTTCTAATGAGCAGTTCTTC. This encodes CASSDPSNEQFF. The full variable domain, completed using reference TRBV25-1 and TRBJ2-1, is EADIYQTPRYLVIGTGKKITLECSQTMGHDKMYWYQQDPGMELHLIHYSYGVNSTEKGDLSSESTVSRIRTEHFPLTLESARPSHTSQYLCASSDPSNEQFFGPGTRLTVL.

A note on this clonotype: A much more abundant neighbour one base away suggests this may be a read error. The chain uses TRBV15 and TRBJ2-1; 11 bases are a match to TRBD1. V dropped 2 bases and J dropped 0; count of bases not matched to a gene: 3. CDR3 length equals 17 residues. Germline V gives CDR1 LNHNV, CDR2 YYDKDF (reference sequence). The CDR3 loop is CATSRSGTGGSYNEQFF. In DNA form, the CDR3 reads TGTGCCACCAGCAGATCCGGGACAGGGGGCTCCTACAATGAGCAGTTCTTC.

As for this clonotype: A much larger clone is a single base away; this may be a read error. This chain connects TRBV9 to TRBJ2-7, with 7 bases matching TRBD2. CDR3 length equals 16 residues. J lost 6 bases, V lost 0 bases, and 12 bases had no gene match. The germline gives CDR1 SGDLS, CDR2 YYNGEE. The CDR3 sequence: CASSVDMGLTSREQYF. As DNA, the CDR3 is TGTGCCAGCAGCGTAGACATGGGACTAACTTCTCGCGAGCAGTACTTC.

Ten or more counts support this clonotype. J is TRBJ2-1 and V is TRBV3-1, with TRBD2 as a possible D gene (5 bases). Germline V lookup: CDR1 LGHDT, CDR2 YNNKEL (reference sequence). The ends were cut back, 5 bases at V and 0 bases at J, with 8 bases in the middle. This CDR3 comprises 14 residues. CDR3 sequence reads: CASSDTSSYNEQFF. The CDR3 DNA reads as TGTGCCAGCAGCGACACTAGCTCCTACAATGAGCAGTTCTTC.

This clonotype was counted at least ten times. CDR3 DNA sequence: TGTGCCAGCAGTGAAGGGTTCTCGAACTACGAGACCCAGTACTTC. Protein: CASSEGFSNYETQYF. The chain links TRBV6-1 to TRBJ2-5; D gene uncertain. In germline, CDR1 is MNHNS, CDR2 SASEGT. The germline V and J ends were trimmed by 1 base and 5 bases, with 14 bases remaining between them. CDR3 length equals 15 residues.

This clonotype was counted between two and nine times. The chain joins TRBV3-1 to TRBJ1-2, with D unresolved. This CDR3 comprises 14 residues. Between the trimmed V and J ends, which lost 0 bases and 4 bases, there was a span of 9 bases. Germline V gene lookup returns CDR1 LGHDT and CDR2 YNNKEL (reference sequence). This chain's CDR3 is CASSQDRRGYGYTF. DNA of the CDR3: TGTGCCAGCAGCCAAGATCGCCGGGGCTATGGCTACACCTTC.

This clonotype showed up just a few times. The rearrangement joins TRBV28 to TRBJ1-2, with D perhaps matching TRBD1 (6 bases). This CDR3 spans 12 amino acids. The germline gives CDR1 MDHEN, CDR2 SYDVKM. With 4 bases removed from V and 14 bases from J, the gap between germline ends came to 17 bases. The CDR3 DNA reads as TGTGCCAGCAGTTCACCCAGGGGCCAGCGGACCTTC. Its translation is CASSSPRGQRTF.

Of note for this clonotype: The junction differs from germline at one of its ends, possibly a read error. The chain employs TRBV12-5 and TRBJ1-3, with TRBD1 as a possible D gene (6 bases). Germline values: CDR1 LGHNT, CDR2 FRNRAP. The CDR3 runs to 15 residues. The DNA for the CDR3 is TGTGCTAGTGGTTTGAGACAGGCCTCTAGAAACACCATATATTTT. It is translated as CASGLRQASRNTIYF. The variable domain in full, with the rest retrieved from reference TRBV12-5 and TRBJ1-3, is DARVTQTPRHKVTEMGQEVTMRCQPILGHNTVFWYRQTMMQGLELLAYFRNRAPLDDSGMPKDRFSAEMPDATLATLKIQPSEPRDSAVYFCASGLRQASRNTIYFGEGSWLTVV.

Remarks on this clonotype: A much larger clone differs by one base, so this may be a read error. The chain is built from TRBV9 and TRBJ1-3; the D gene is possibly TRBD1 (5 bases). CDR3 size: 12 residues. Germline CDR1 SGDLS, CDR2 YYNGEE. The CDR3 loop is CASSHGGNTIYF. The CDR3 DNA follows: TGTGCCAGCAGCCATGGGGGAAACACTATATATTTT.

At least ten counts were recorded for this clonotype. The J gene is TRBJ1-1, the V gene TRBV28; no reliable D call. This CDR3 contains 11 residues. Trimming took 7 bases from V and 2 from J, leaving 5 bases between them. Germline CDR1 MDHEN, CDR2 SYDVKM. The CDR3: CASTRNTEAFF. CDR3 coding DNA: TGTGCCAGCACAAGAAACACTGAAGCTTTCTTT.

The rearrangement uses TRBV12-3 or TRBV12-4 and TRBJ1-3; 10 positions match TRBD1. V lost 6 bases to trimming and J lost 0 bases; unmatched junction nucleotides: 5. The CDR3 consists of 16 residues. CDR3 residues: CASRRTGGPSGNTIYF. The DNA for the CDR3 is TGTGCCAGCAGGAGGACAGGGGGTCCCTCTGGAAACACCATATATTTT.

The chain couples TRBV7-2 to TRBJ2-7, with 9 bases that match TRBD2. The V and J ends lost 3 bases and 3 bases, in that order; junction bases with no gene match: 9. Germline V gives CDR1 SGHTA, CDR2 FQGNSA. The CDR3 is made up of 16 amino acids. This CDR3 reads CASSFLAGPPDYEQYF. The DNA of the CDR3 is TGTGCCAGCAGCTTCCTAGCGGGACCGCCAGACTACGAGCAGTACTTC.

The chain recombines TRBV27 with TRBJ2-7; possible D gene TRBD1, 5 bases. V was shortened by 6 bases and J by 1 base, with 16 bases between the two germline ends. Per the germline V gene, CDR1 is MNHEY and CDR2 is SMNVEV (reference sequence). The CDR3 runs to 15 residues. In nucleotides, the CDR3 is TGTGCCAGCAGCCCGGCGTCCAGGGTATCCTACGAGCAGTACTTC. Protein product: CASSPASRVSYEQYF.

This clonotype was counted many times. V and J are TRBV7-8 and TRBJ2-2; TRBD1 or TRBD2 may be the D gene (5 bases each). The CDR3 is 16 residues long. The V gene's germline CDR1 is SGHVS and CDR2 FQNEAQ. The germline V and J ends were trimmed by 1 base and 3 bases, with 12 bases remaining between them. The CDR3 protein is CASSLVLGTYTGELFF. CDR3 nucleotides: TGTGCCAGCAGCTTAGTTTTGGGGACCTACACCGGGGAGCTGTTTTTT.

This clonotype was found many times. The V and J genes are TRBV30 and TRBJ2-2, with D tentatively TRBD2 (5 bases). The CDR3 consists of 19 residues. Trimming removed 3 bases from V and 0 bases from J, with 23 bases in between. Germline values: CDR1 GTSNPN, CDR2 SVGIG (reference sequence). For the CDR3, the DNA is TGTGCCTGGAGCGGGATGGTGCGACAACCTAATACGAACACCGGGGAGCTGTTTTTT. Translation gives CAWSGMVRQPNTNTGELFF.

This clonotype was seen ten or more times. The V gene is TRBV5-5, the J gene TRBJ1-1; D not certain. In germline, CDR1 is SGHKS, CDR2 YYEKEE (reference sequence). The germline V and J ends were trimmed by 6 bases and 3 bases, with 12 bases remaining between them. CDR3 length: 13 amino acids. The CDR3 region is CASTMRHDTEAFF. CDR3 in DNA: TGTGCCAGCACCATGAGACACGACACTGAAGCTTTCTTT.

There are many counts of this clonotype. The chain uses TRBV20-1 and TRBJ2-1; D gene uncertain. Trimming took off 3 bases at V and 5 bases at J, with 5 bases between the two ends. The germline V gene encodes CDR1 DFQATT and CDR2 SNEGSKA (reference sequence). The CDR3 runs to 11 residues. The CDR3 DNA follows: TGCAGTGCTAGCCTCCACAATGAGCAGTTCTTC. Encoded protein: CSASLHNEQFF.

This clonotype was detected only a few times. This sequence joins TRBV29-1 and TRBJ2-7, with D perhaps matching TRBD2 (6 bases). The CDR3 length is 15 residues. Per germline, CDR1 SQVTM and CDR2 ANQGSEA. The CDR3 here is CRRWARRGQTYEQYF. The CDR3 coding sequence is TGCAGGCGGTGGGCAAGGAGGGGCCAAACCTACGAGCAGTACTTC.

This clonotype was counted only a few times. The rearrangement uses TRBV5-5 and TRBJ1-3, with unresolved D. Trimming took off 4 bases at V and 4 bases at J, with 9 bases between the two ends. The CDR3 totals 13 residues. In germline, CDR1 is SGHKS, CDR2 YYEKEE (reference sequence). The CDR3 DNA follows: TGTGCCAGCAGCCACCCCGGGGGAAACACCATATATTTT. Its protein is CASSHPGGNTIYF.

This clonotype was seen at least ten times. The chain joins TRBV6-2 or TRBV6-3 to TRBJ2-3, with no clear D. The CDR3 spans 13 residues. Germline V gene lookup returns CDR1 MNHEY and CDR2 SVGEGT. V lost 3 bases to trimming and J lost 4 bases, with 8 bases between them. CDR3 sequence reads: CASSYYYSDTQYF. CDR3 sequence (DNA): TGTGCCAGCAGTTATTACTACTCAGATACGCAGTATTTT.

To note about this clonotype: Just one base apart from a much larger clone, this may be a read error. This sequence joins TRBV5-1 and TRBJ1-5; D call uncertain. The CDR3 spans 15 residues. The germline gives CDR1 SGHRS, CDR2 YFSETQ. CDR3 nucleotides: TGCGTCAGCAGCCCTTGGGCGGGAGACAATCAGCCCCAGCATTTT. Its protein product is CVSSPWAGDNQPQHF.

This rearrangement joins TRBV4-3 to TRBJ2-5; the match to TRBD1 covers 8 bases. CDR3 length equals 15 residues. V lost 4 bases to trimming and J lost 5 bases; unmatched junction nucleotides: 9. Germline V CDR1 and CDR2: LGHNA, YSLEER. The CDR3 loop is CASSPAGGAWETQYF. In nucleotides, the CDR3 is TGCGCCAGCAGCCCCGCAGGGGGCGCATGGGAGACCCAGTACTTC.

In this sample, this clonotype turned up a few times. The V gene is TRBV5-1, the J gene TRBJ2-5; no definite D call. From germline, CDR1 is SGHRS and CDR2 YFSETQ. V gave up 1 base and J gave up 3 bases, with 10 bases separating them. The CDR3 runs 14 residues. The CDR3 DNA reads TGCGCCAGCAGCTTGTCAAATGGGGAAGAGACCCAGTACTTC. It is translated as CASSLSNGEETQYF.

This clonotype was recorded many times. This rearrangement joins TRBV6-2 or TRBV6-3 to TRBJ2-3, with no clear D. V lost 4 bases and J lost 6, with 11 bases in between. The germline CDR1 and CDR2 sequences are MNHEY and SVGEGT. CDR3 length: 13 residues. The CDR3 spells CASSLGSRDTQYF. The CDR3 DNA reads TGTGCCAGCAGTTTAGGCAGCAGGGATACGCAGTATTTT.

This clonotype was counted many times. This sequence joins TRBV18 and TRBJ1-1; D call uncertain. V was trimmed by 3 bases and J by 0 bases, leaving 8 bases between them. Germline V gene lookup returns CDR1 KGHSH and CDR2 LQKENI. The CDR3 spans 14 residues. The CDR3 DNA follows: TGTGCCAGCTCACCCGGACGGCTGAACACTGAAGCTTTCTTT. Its translation is CASSPGRLNTEAFF.

This clonotype was seen repeatedly, ten times or more. The rearrangement joins TRBV3-1 to TRBJ1-1, with D possibly being TRBD1 (6 bases). The CDR3 is made up of 14 amino acids. Germline CDR1 LGHDT, CDR2 YNNKEL (reference sequence). Trimming took 0 bases from V and 4 from J, leaving 9 bases between them. CDR3 sequence (DNA): TGTGCCAGCAGCCAAGATACAGGGCGCACTGAAGCTTTCTTT. The encoded protein is CASSQDTGRTEAFF.

The chain uses TRBV20-1 and TRBJ1-2, with D hard to call. CDR1 DFQATT and CDR2 SNEGSKA come from the germline V gene (reference sequence). The V end was cut by 1 base, the J end by 3 bases, with 12 bases between. This CDR3 region has 14 residues. CDR3 sequence: CSARAQPLHYGYTF. The CDR3 nucleotides are TGCAGTGCTAGAGCGCAGCCACTACACTATGGCTACACCTTC.

This clonotype occurred a few times. The chain has TRBV5-6 and TRBJ2-7; TRBD1 matches at 8 bases. CDR3 size: 15 residues. The V segment lost 3 bases and the J segment 3 bases; nucleotides outside the gene matches: 8. Per the germline V gene, CDR1 is SGHDT and CDR2 is YYEEEE. This CDR3 reads CASSSTGGQGYEQYF. CDR3 nucleotides: TGTGCCAGCAGCTCTACGGGCGGACAGGGCTACGAGCAGTACTTC. Drawing the rest from reference TRBV5-6 and TRBJ2-7, the complete variable domain is DAGVTQSPTHLIKTRGQQVTLRCSPKSGHDTVSWYQQALGQGPQFIFQYYEEEERQRGNFPDRFSGHQFPNYSSELNVNALLLGDSALYLCASSSTGGQGYEQYFGPGTRLTVT.